This entry features one T cell receptor (beta chain) sequence. The record originates from a study of blood T cell repertoires in COVID-19. Study information: Samples representing acute and convalescent COVID-19 were sourced from the United States, Italy and Spain.

In the original analysis: Amplifying reference gene primers gave estimates of nucleated cell counts. TCRdb keeps only in-frame clones here, not all; method: immunoSEQ multiplex PCR. V, J and clone size were drawn from that table, and D and trimming were deduced from the DNA. Altogether 400,000 to 500,000 clones are present, 70% to 90% being singletons, with the ten largest covering about 1.5%. CDR1 is MNHNS and CDR2 is SASEGT in the germline V gene. The CDR3 runs to 15 residues. V was clipped by 2 bases and J by 2 bases; unmatched bases: 2. Someone with COVID-19 had been met by exposed participants within 2 weeks before study entry.

Sequencing was performed on PBMCs or T cells enriched from blood (not recorded which). The V and J genes are TRBV6-1 and TRBJ2-3, with 9 bases that match TRBD2. This TCR was sampled from a woman aged 18 to 35 who had been exposed to COVID-19. Here the CDR3 DNA reads TGTGCCAGCAGTGAAAGCGGGGGGCCCACAGATACGCAGTATTTT. This gives the protein CASSESGGPTDTQYF.